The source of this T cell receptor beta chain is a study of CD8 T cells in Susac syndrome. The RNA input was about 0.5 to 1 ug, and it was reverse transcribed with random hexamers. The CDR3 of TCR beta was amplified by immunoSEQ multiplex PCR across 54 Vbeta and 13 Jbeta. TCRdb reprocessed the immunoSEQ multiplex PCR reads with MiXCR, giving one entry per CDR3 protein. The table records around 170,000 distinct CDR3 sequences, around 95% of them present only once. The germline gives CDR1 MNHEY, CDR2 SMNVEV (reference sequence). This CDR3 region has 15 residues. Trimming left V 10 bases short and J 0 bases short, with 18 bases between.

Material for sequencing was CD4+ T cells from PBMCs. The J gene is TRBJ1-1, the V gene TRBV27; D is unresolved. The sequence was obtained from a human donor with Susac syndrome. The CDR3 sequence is CATGPLGRMNTEAFF. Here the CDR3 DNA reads TGTGCCACCGGACCGCTGGGGAGAATGAACACTGAAGCTTTCTTT.